The source of this T cell receptor (beta chain) is a study of response to subunit inactivated influenza vaccine. V shed 4 bases, J shed 5 bases, and the junction held 4 bases outside the gene matches. From germline, CDR1 is SGHKS and CDR2 YYEKEE (reference sequence). This CDR3 region has 14 residues. This clonotype has just a few counts. TCRdb called the RT-PCR reads again in MiXCR, with one record for every CDR3 protein. The profile covers about 780,000 distinct CDR3 sequences, with around 20% appearing a single time and approximately 10% taken by the ten largest. The source of this sequence is a man in his fifties or sixties who received an inactivated influenza vaccine. V gene TRBV5-5 combines with J gene TRBJ2-2; 8 bases are shared with TRBD1. The material was PBMCs from blood, obtained approximately 5 days after vaccination. The CDR3 is CASSPRGRTGELFF. CDR3 bases: TGTGCCAGCAGCCCCAGGGGGCGAACCGGGGAGCTGTTTTTT.